A single count supports the clone carrying this TCR beta chain. Its specificity is not known. The V end was cut by 3 bases, the J end by 2 bases, with 11 bases between. Germline CDR1 is KGHSH and CDR2 is LQKENI. The CDR3 length is 14 residues. The donors were members of the validation cohort comprising roughly 130 subjects, separate from the roughly 640-subject first cohort. This record belongs to a study of cytomegalovirus exposure and HLA in healthy donors. Turning to the study itself: The platform used for the approximately 120 validation repertoires matched that of the roughly 670 first-cohort repertoires, a later analysis reported. Study-wide results and caveats: Cytomegalovirus status was reportedly diagnosed by the classifier with high sensitivity and specificity. Some TCR beta chains (164 of them) were listed as cytomegalovirus-associated.

Using immunoSEQ multiplex PCR, the repertoire was profiled, and TCRdb retains in-frame clones only, with some absent. The data contain tens of thousands of clones, 84% of them seen just once; the ten biggest clones take up about 12%. Sequencing was done on a sample of PBMCs. The chain has TRBV18 and TRBJ2-7; possibly TRBD2 for D (5 bases). This TCR was recovered from a woman aged 18-35 years in good health and CMV-seropositive. In DNA, the CDR3 is TGTGCCAGCTCACCCCCCGGGGTCACCTACGAGCAGTACTTC. As protein: CASSPPGVTYEQYF.